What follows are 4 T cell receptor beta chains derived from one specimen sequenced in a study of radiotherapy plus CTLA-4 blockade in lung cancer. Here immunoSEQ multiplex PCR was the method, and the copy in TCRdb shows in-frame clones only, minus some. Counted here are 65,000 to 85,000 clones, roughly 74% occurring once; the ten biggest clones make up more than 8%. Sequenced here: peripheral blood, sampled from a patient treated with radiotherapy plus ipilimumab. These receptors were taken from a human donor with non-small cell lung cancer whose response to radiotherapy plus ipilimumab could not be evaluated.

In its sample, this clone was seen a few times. The CDR3 sequence is CASRGQGASNYGYTF. CDR3 nucleotide sequence: TGTGCCAGCAGGGGACAGGGAGCGTCTAACTATGGCTACACCTTC. The chain carries TRBV2 and TRBJ1-2, with TRBD1 matching over 9 bases. V shed 6 bases, J shed 0 bases, and the junction held 5 bases outside the gene matches. Germline loops: CDR1 SNHLY, CDR2 FYNNEI. The CDR3 extends over 15 amino acids.

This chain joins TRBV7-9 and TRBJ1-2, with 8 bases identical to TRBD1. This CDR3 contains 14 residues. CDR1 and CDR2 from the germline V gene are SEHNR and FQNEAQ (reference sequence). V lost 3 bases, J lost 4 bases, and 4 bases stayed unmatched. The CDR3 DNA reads TGTGCCAGCAGCTTCCTACAGGGGGGCTATGGCTACACCTTC. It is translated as CASSFLQGGYGYTF.

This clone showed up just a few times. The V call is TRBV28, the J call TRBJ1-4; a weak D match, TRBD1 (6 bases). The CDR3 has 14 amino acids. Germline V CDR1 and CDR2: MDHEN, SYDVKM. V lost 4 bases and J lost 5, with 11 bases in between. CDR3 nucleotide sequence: TGTGCCAGCAGTTGGCAGGGGAAGAATGAAAAACTGTTTTTT. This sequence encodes CASSWQGKNEKLFF.

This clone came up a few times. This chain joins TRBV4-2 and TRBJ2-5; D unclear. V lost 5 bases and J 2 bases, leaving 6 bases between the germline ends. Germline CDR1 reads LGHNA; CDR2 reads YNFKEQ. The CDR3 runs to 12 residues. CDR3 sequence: CASSSQQETQYF. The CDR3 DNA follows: TGTGCCAGCAGCTCCCAACAAGAGACCCAGTACTTC.